The rows below give T cell receptor beta chains drawn from one sample of a study of blood T cell repertoires in COVID-19. The assay was immunoSEQ multiplex PCR, and TCRdb's table has in-frame clones only and misses some. The sample contains 150,000 to 200,000 clones, approximately 92% of which appear only once. Sequenced sample: peripheral blood. The receptors stem from a woman aged 50 to 60 with acute or convalescent COVID-19. Both conserved end residues are part of each CDR3. D genes are given only for firm matches. Size is omitted from some rows. Given values are once, few, many or a class for expanded clones.

d_gene	v_gene	abundance	j_gene	CDR3nt	CDR3aa
TRBD1	TRBV11-2	-	TRBJ1-2	TGTGCCAGCAGCTTTGGGTGGACAGGGCCGTCGGACTATGGCTACACCTTC	CASSFGWTGPSDYGYTF
TRBD1	TRBV9	-	TRBJ1-1	TGTGCCAGCAGCCTCACAGGGGTCACTGAAGCTTTCTTT	CASSLTGVTEAFF
-	TRBV19	-	TRBJ1-1	TGTGCCAGTACCGAGACTCCGGCGGGAATGAACACTGAAGCTTTCTTT	CASTETPAGMNTEAFF
-	TRBV7-7	-	TRBJ2-3	TGTGCCAGCAGCTCTAGCCCGAACACAGATACGCAGTATTTT	CASSSSPNTDTQYF
-	TRBV5-5	-	TRBJ2-1	TGTGCCAGCAGCTTAAGACCAGGCAATGAGCAGTTCTTC	CASSLRPGNEQFF
-	TRBV6-5	-	TRBJ2-3	TGTGCCAGCAGTTACTCGTATTCGGGGGATACGCAGTATTTT	CASSYSYSGDTQYF
-	TRBV11-3	-	TRBJ2-7	TGTGCCAGCAGCTTAGGGACGGGGACCTACGAGCAGTACTTC	CASSLGTGTYEQYF
TRBD1	TRBV18	-	TRBJ2-2	TGTGCCAGCTCACTTCGGACAGGGGCGAGAACCGGGGAGCTGTTTTTT	CASSLRTGARTGELFF
-	TRBV28	-	TRBJ2-1	TGTGCCAGCAGTTTTGGGCAGGGGGGCTACAATGAGCAGTTCTTC	CASSFGQGGYNEQFF
-	TRBV7-3	-	TRBJ2-3	TGTGCCAGCAGCCCGACAGGCCTCACGCAGTATTTT	CASSPTGLTQYF
TRBD1	TRBV19	-	TRBJ2-3	TGTGCCAGTAGTCGACAGGGGGCGAGCACAGATACGCAGTATTTT	CASSRQGASTDTQYF
-	TRBV10-3	once	TRBJ1-1	TGTGCCATCAGTGCCCAGGAGGCTAACACTGAAGCTTTCTTT	CAISAQEANTEAFF
-	TRBV3-1/TRBV3-2	-	TRBJ1-6	TGTGCCAGCAGCCAAGACAGGGTAAATTCACCCCTCCACTTT	CASSQDRVNSPLHF
-	TRBV6-2/TRBV6-3	-	TRBJ2-1	TGTGCCAGCAGTTACGTTTCAAGCTATGAGCAGTTCTTC	CASSYVSSYEQFF
TRBD2	TRBV30	-	TRBJ2-7	TGTGCCTGGAGTCCCACTAGCGGGGAGAGCGAGCAGTACTTC	CAWSPTSGESEQYF
-	TRBV4-2	-	TRBJ1-1	TGTGCCAGCAGCCAAGAAGATTGGGCAGCCATGAACACTGAAGCTTTCTTT	CASSQEDWAAMNTEAFF
-	TRBV9	-	TRBJ2-1	TGTGCCAGCAGCGTCGCAGGGTACAATGAGCAGTTCTTC	CASSVAGYNEQFF
-	TRBV5-6	-	TRBJ2-7	TGTGCCAGCAGCTTGGCGGTGGCGGGGGAGCAGTACTTC	CASSLAVAGEQYF
-	TRBV2	-	TRBJ2-3	TGTGCCAGCAGAAAGGACAGCCGCACAGATACGCAGTATTTT	CASRKDSRTDTQYF
TRBD1	TRBV7-9	-	TRBJ1-1	TGTGCCAGTAGGGACAGGGGCACTGAAGCTTTCTTT	CASRDRGTEAFF
TRBD1	TRBV27	-	TRBJ1-2	TGTGCCAGCAGTTTTAAAGCAGGGGGATGGGGCTACACCTTC	CASSFKAGGWGYTF
-	TRBV6-6	-	TRBJ1-2	TGTGCCAGCAGTTACTATAGGGGTGGCTACACCTTC	CASSYYRGGYTF
TRBD1	TRBV3-1/TRBV3-2	-	TRBJ1-4	TGTGCCAGCAGCCCACAGGGGGCTAGGGAAAAACTGTTTTTT	CASSPQGAREKLFF
-	TRBV9	-	TRBJ2-5	TGTGCCAGCAGCGTAGCGACTAATCAAGAGACCCAGTACTTC	CASSVATNQETQYF
-	TRBV11-2	-	TRBJ1-3	TGTGCCAGCAGCTCCTCCAGGGGTGGAAACACCATATATTTT	CASSSSRGGNTIYF
TRBD2	TRBV5-4	once	TRBJ2-3	TGTGCCAGCAGCCCCATGGGACTAGCGGGTGCCTTTAGCACAGATACGCAGTATTTT	CASSPMGLAGAFSTDTQYF
TRBD2	TRBV28	-	TRBJ2-5	TGTGCCAGCAGTTTCCGGGACTACAAAGACCAAGAGACCCAGTACTTC	CASSFRDYKDQETQYF
TRBD1	TRBV5-4	-	TRBJ2-2	TGTGCCAGCAGTTCATCCACGACAGGGAAAACCGGGGAGCTGTTTTTT	CASSSSTTGKTGELFF
-	TRBV7-2	-	TRBJ2-5	TGTGCCAGCAGCTACGATACGGTCCAAGAGACCCAGTACTTC	CASSYDTVQETQYF
-	TRBV4-2	-	TRBJ1-2	TGTGCCAGCAGCCCGGACGGGGAGGGCTACACCTTC	CASSPDGEGYTF
TRBD1	TRBV7-6	-	TRBJ1-6	TGTGCCAGCAGAGCCGGGACAGGGGGAAATTCACCCCTCCACTTT	CASRAGTGGNSPLHF
TRBD2	TRBV19	once	TRBJ2-7	TGTGCCAGTAGTATACCTGGACTAGCGGGGAGTAACGAGCAGTACTTC	CASSIPGLAGSNEQYF
TRBD2	TRBV2	-	TRBJ2-1	TGTGCCAGTACGCCGGGACTAGCCTCCTACAATGAGCAGTTCTTC	CASTPGLASYNEQFF
TRBD1	TRBV5-4	-	TRBJ2-1	TGTGCCAGCAGCTTTAAACCTGGACAGGGAGACTTATACAATGAGCAGTTCTTC	CASSFKPGQGDLYNEQFF
-	TRBV20-1	-	TRBJ1-4	TGCAGTGTACACTTCGGGGAAAAACTGTTTTTT	CSVHFGEKLFF
-	TRBV27	-	TRBJ2-3	TGTGCCAGCAGTTCGCCTTCGCGAGGCACAGATACGCAGTATTTT	CASSSPSRGTDTQYF
-	TRBV11-2	-	TRBJ1-2	TGTGCCAGCAGCTTAGAACCCGCTTCTCCGGGTCGCTATGGCTACACCTTC	CASSLEPASPGRYGYTF
-	TRBV13	-	TRBJ2-1	TGTGCCAGCAGCTTAGGCCAGGGTTTCAATGAGCAGTTCTTC	CASSLGQGFNEQFF
-	TRBV6-2/TRBV6-3	-	TRBJ1-2	TGTGCCAGCAGTTCCACGGGGGACTATGGCTACACCTTC	CASSSTGDYGYTF
TRBD1	TRBV30	-	TRBJ1-4	TGTGCCTGGAGTGTAGGGGGCGACAAACTGTTTTTT	CAWSVGGDKLFF
-	TRBV10-3	-	TRBJ2-1	TGTGCCAACTCCGCAGGGCCTCGGGGGAATGAGCAGTTCTTC	CANSAGPRGNEQFF
-	TRBV10-2	-	TRBJ1-6	TGCGCCAGCAGTGAGTCGAGGCCCATCGGGGGGGCGAATTCACCCCTCCACTTT	CASSESRPIGGANSPLHF
-	TRBV7-6	-	TRBJ1-6	TGTGCCAGCAGCCCACGCCCAACGGGAGATAATTCACCCCTCCACTTT	CASSPRPTGDNSPLHF
TRBD1	TRBV16	-	TRBJ2-2	TGTGCCAGCAGCCAATCGGGGACAGGGAGTACCGGGGAGCTGTTTTTT	CASSQSGTGSTGELFF
-	TRBV7-9	once	TRBJ1-2	TGTGCCAGCAGCCCAGACCTCCGACAGGCGACCTATGGCTACACCTTC	CASSPDLRQATYGYTF
-	TRBV7-2	-	TRBJ2-1	TGTGCCAGCAGCGATAGAGCGGAGGACAATGAGCAGTTCTTC	CASSDRAEDNEQFF
-	TRBV18	-	TRBJ1-1	TGTGCCAGCTCACCACCGGGGGGTGGGAGCACTGAAGCTTTCTTT	CASSPPGGGSTEAFF
-	TRBV5-4	-	TRBJ1-1	TGTGCCAGCAGCTTCGAGGGCCTGGACACTGAAGCTTTCTTT	CASSFEGLDTEAFF
-	TRBV28	-	TRBJ2-7	TGTGCCAGCAGTTTGGGAGGGGGCGAGCAGTACTTC	CASSLGGGEQYF